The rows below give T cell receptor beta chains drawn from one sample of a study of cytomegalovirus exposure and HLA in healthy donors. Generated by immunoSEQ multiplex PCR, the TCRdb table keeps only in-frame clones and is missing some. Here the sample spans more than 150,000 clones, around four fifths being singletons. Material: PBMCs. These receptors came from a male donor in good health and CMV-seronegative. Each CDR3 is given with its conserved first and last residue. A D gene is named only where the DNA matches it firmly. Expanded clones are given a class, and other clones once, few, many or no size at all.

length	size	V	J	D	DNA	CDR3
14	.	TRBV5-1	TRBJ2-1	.	TGCGCCAGCAGCTCCGGGACACTATACAATGAGCAGTTCTTC	CASSSGTLYNEQFF
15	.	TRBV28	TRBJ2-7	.	TGTGCCAGCTCAGAGTCAGGGGTCGATCGTTACGAGCAGTACTTC	CASSESGVDRYEQYF
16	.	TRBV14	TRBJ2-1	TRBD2	TGTGCCAGCAGCCAAGATGTACTAGCGGGAGGGCATGAGCAGTTCTTC	CASSQDVLAGGHEQFF
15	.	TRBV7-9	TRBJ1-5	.	TGTGCCAGCAGCTTAGTGGGAGATGGCAATCAGCCCCAGCATTTT	CASSLVGDGNQPQHF
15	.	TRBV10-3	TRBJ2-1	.	TGTGCCATCAGTGAGGGATGGGGGGAAAACAATGAGCAGTTCTTC	CAISEGWGENNEQFF
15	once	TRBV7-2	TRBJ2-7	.	TGTGCCAGCAGCTTAGTTGGGGAAGGGGCCTACGAGCAGTACTTC	CASSLVGEGAYEQYF
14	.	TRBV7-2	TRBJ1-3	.	TGTGCCAGCAGCCGCCCTGGGACAGGAAACACCATATATTTT	CASSRPGTGNTIYF
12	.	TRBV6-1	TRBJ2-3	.	TGTGCCAGCGACAGTAGCACAGATACGCAGTATTTT	CASDSSTDTQYF
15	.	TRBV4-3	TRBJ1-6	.	TGCGCCAGCAGCCAAGATCCCTCGAAAAGCTCACCCCTCCACTTT	CASSQDPSKSSPLHF
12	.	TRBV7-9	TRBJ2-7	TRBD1	TGTGCCAGCAGCCCAGGGGGCTACGAGCAGTACTTC	CASSPGGYEQYF
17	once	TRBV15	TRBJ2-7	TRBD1	TGTGCCACCAGCAGGATAATCGGGACAGGGGGTTCCTACGAGCAGTACTTC	CATSRIIGTGGSYEQYF
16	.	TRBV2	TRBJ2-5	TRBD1	TGTGCCAGCAGTTCCAACCCCGGACAGGCCCAAGAGACCCAGTACTTC	CASSSNPGQAQETQYF
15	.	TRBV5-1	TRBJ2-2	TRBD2	TGCGCCAGCAAACGACTAGCGGGAGAAACCGGGGAGCTGTTTTTT	CASKRLAGETGELFF
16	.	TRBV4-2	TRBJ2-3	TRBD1	TGTGCCAGCAGCCGAATCGGACAGGGAAGCACAGATACGCAGTATTTT	CASSRIGQGSTDTQYF
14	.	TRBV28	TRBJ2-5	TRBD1	TGTGCCAGCAGCCTAGGACAGGCCCAAGAGACCCAGTACTTC	CASSLGQAQETQYF
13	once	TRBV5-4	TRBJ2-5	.	TGTGCCAGCAAAGGCGGTTCGCAAGAGACCCAGTACTTC	CASKGGSQETQYF
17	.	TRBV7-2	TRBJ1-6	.	TGTGCCAGCAGCACAGACAGGAGAAGCTCCTATAATTCACCCCTCCACTTT	CASSTDRRSSYNSPLHF
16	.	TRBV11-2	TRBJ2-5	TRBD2	TGTGCCAGCAGCTTACTGGGGGGCGGGAGGGCCGGGACCCAGTACTTC	CASSLLGGGRAGTQYF
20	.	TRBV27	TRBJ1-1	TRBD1	TGTGCCAGCAGTTTATCTCCCCTCCGGACAGGGCTTCTGGTTAACACTGAAGCTTTCTTT	CASSLSPLRTGLLVNTEAFF
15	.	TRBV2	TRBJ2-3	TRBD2	TGTGCCACAACTAGCGGGAGGGTTGGGACAGATACGCAGTATTTT	CATTSGRVGTDTQYF
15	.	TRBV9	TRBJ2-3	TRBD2	TGTGCCAGCAGTGATAGCGGGGGTGGCACAGATACGCAGTATTTT	CASSDSGGGTDTQYF
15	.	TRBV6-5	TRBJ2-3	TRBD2	TGTGCCAGCAGTTCCTCGACTAGCCCCCCAGATACGCAGTATTTT	CASSSSTSPPDTQYF
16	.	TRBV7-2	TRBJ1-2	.	TGTGCCAGCAGCTTATCACGACAGACTTCTAACTATGGCTACACCTTC	CASSLSRQTSNYGYTF
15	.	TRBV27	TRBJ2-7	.	TGTGCCAGCAGTTCCAGGACGAACAGGGCTTACGAGCAGTACTTC	CASSSRTNRAYEQYF
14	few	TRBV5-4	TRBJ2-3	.	TGTGCCAGCAGCTTTCAGGGGTCTACAGATACGCAGTATTTT	CASSFQGSTDTQYF
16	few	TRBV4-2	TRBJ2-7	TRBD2	TGTGCCAGCAGCCAAGAGGGGACTAGCGGTTCCTACGAGCAGTACTTC	CASSQEGTSGSYEQYF
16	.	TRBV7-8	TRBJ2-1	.	TGTGCCAGCAGCTTAGGTGGGGGAGGCTCCTACAATGAGCAGTTCTTC	CASSLGGGGSYNEQFF
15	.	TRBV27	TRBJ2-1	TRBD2	TGTGCCAGCAGTTTTGTAGTCTCTGGGGGGGATGAGCAGTTCTTC	CASSFVVSGGDEQFF
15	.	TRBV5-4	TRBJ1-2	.	TGTGCCAGCAGCTTGGATCAGGGGAGCCACTATGGCTACACCTTC	CASSLDQGSHYGYTF
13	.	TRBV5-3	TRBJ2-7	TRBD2	TGTGCCCCTAGTCCCGTTGGGAGGGACGAGCAGTACTTC	CAPSPVGRDEQYF
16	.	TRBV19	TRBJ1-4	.	TGTGCCAGTAGTATAGGAGAGGAGTCAGCTAATGAAAAACTGTTTTTT	CASSIGEESANEKLFF
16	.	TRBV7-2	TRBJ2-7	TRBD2	TGTGCCAGCAGCACCCTACTAGCGGGAGGGTCCCACGAGCAGTACTTC	CASSTLLAGGSHEQYF
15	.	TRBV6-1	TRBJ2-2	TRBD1	TGTGCCAGCAGTCTACAGGGGTTCGGAGCCGGGGAGCTGTTTTTT	CASSLQGFGAGELFF
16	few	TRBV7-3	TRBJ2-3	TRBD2	TGTGCCAGCAGCTCCGGGACTAGCGAAAGCACAGATACGCAGTATTTT	CASSSGTSESTDTQYF
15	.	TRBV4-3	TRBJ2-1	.	TGCGCCAGCAGCCAAGATTATGAGACTTACAATGAGCAGTTCTTC	CASSQDYETYNEQFF
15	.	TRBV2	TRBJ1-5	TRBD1	TGTGCCAGCAGTGAGAAACAGGGGGCGCCTCAGCCCCAGCATTTT	CASSEKQGAPQPQHF
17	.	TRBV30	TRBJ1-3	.	TGTGCCTGGAGTGTAAAGGGTGGGGCAGCCTCTGGAAACACCATATATTTT	CAWSVKGGAASGNTIYF